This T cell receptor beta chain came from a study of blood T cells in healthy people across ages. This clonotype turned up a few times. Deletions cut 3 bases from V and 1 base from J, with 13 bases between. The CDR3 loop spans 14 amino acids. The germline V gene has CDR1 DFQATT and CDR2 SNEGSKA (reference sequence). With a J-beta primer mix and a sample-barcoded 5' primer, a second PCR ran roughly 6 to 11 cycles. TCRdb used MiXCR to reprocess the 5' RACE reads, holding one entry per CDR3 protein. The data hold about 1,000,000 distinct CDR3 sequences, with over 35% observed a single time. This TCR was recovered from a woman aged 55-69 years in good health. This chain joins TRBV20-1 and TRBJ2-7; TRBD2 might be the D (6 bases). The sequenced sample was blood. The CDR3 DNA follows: TGCAGTGCTAGTCTTGGGACTCAATCCTACGAGCAGTACTTC. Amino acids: CSASLGTQSYEQYF.